This T cell receptor (beta chain) originates from a study of CD8 T cells in Susac syndrome. After extraction with the RNeasy kit, roughly 0.45 to 1 ug of the RNA was reverse transcribed using random hexamers. Via MiXCR, TCRdb re-called the immunoSEQ multiplex PCR reads, giving one row per CDR3 protein. The table has 70,000 or so distinct CDR3 sequences, approximately 96% seen once. With V trimmed by 2 bases and J by 8 bases, 4 bases remained unmatched. The germline V gene encodes CDR1 MNHEY and CDR2 SMNVEV (reference sequence). This CDR3 is built from 13 residues. In the multiple sclerosis control group, patients were treatment-naive and had stable or active relapsing-remitting disease.

The rearrangement uses TRBV27 and TRBJ1-2; 8 bases line up with TRBD1. Material: CD8+ T cells from PBMCs. The sequence derives from a human donor with multiple sclerosis. The CDR3 DNA reads as TGTGCCAGCAGTTTAGGCCAGGGGGCAGGCTACACCTTC. This sequence encodes CASSLGQGAGYTF.